One sample yielded the 5 T cell receptor beta chains listed below, sequenced in a study of blood T cell repertoires in COVID-19. Data came from immunoSEQ multiplex PCR; TCRdb stores just in-frame clones and leaves some out. The top ten hold around 17% of the sample, which has about 58,000 clones, more than 70% seen once. Sequencing was carried out using peripheral blood. These receptors were collected from a human donor in a cohort sampled during active COVID-19.

The V call is TRBV12-3 or TRBV12-4, the J call TRBJ1-1, with D perhaps TRBD1 (5 bases). Trimming left V 6 bases short and J 1 base short, with 9 bases between. This CDR3 is 13 amino acids long. Here the CDR3 reads CASSSQGNTEAFF. The CDR3 bases are TGTGCCAGCAGCTCCCAGGGGAACACTGAAGCTTTCTTT.

The chain combines TRBV6-5 with TRBJ1-2; 8 nucleotides line up with TRBD1. Germline CDR1 and CDR2: MNHEY and SVGAGI. The V segment lost 6 bases and the J segment 8 bases; nucleotides outside the gene matches: 11. The CDR3 spans 14 residues. The chain's CDR3 is CASRSSGGWEGYTF. CDR3 bases: TGTGCCAGCAGATCTTCAGGGGGCTGGGAGGGCTACACCTTC.

This sequence joins TRBV10-3 and TRBJ1-5, with D hard to call. V was trimmed by 0 bases and J by 0 bases, leaving 3 bases between them. Germline lookup yields CDR1 ENHRY and CDR2 SYGVKD. CDR3 length equals 14 residues. Written as DNA, the CDR3 is TGTGCCATCAGTGAGTCGTATAGCAATCAGCCCCAGCATTTT. Its protein is CAISESYSNQPQHF.

The sample holds a few counts of this clone. The chain couples TRBV5-1 to TRBJ2-1; 16 bases map to TRBD2. CDR1 SGHRS and CDR2 YFSETQ come from the germline V gene. V gave up 3 bases and J gave up 8 bases; unmatched junction bases: 8. The length of the CDR3 is 17 residues. The CDR3, as DNA: TGCGCCAGCAGCTCCCTGGGACTAGCGGGAGGGGGCGATGAGCAGTTCTTC. Translation: CASSSLGLAGGGDEQFF.

V usage is TRBV11-2 and J usage is TRBJ2-3; D unresolved. CDR1 and CDR2 from the germline V gene are SGHAT and FQNNGV. V dropped 1 base and J dropped 14 bases, with 13 bases sitting between them. There are 12 residues in the CDR3. The CDR3 DNA is TGTGCCAGCAGCTTAGCAGCGCCGATAATGTATTTT. Encoded protein: CASSLAAPIMYF.